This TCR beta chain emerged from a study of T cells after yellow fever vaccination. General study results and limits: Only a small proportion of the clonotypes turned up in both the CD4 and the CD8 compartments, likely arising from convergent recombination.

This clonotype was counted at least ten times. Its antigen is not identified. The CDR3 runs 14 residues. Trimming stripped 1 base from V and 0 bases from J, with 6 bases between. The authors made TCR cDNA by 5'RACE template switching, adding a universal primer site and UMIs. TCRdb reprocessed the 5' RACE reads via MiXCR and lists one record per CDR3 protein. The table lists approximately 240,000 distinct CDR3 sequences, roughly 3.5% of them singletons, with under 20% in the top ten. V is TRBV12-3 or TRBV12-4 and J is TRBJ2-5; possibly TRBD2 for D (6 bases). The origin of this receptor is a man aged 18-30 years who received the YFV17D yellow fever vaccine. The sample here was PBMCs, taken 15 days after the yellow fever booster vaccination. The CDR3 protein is CASSLGDYQETQYF. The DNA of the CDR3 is TGTGCCAGCAGTTTAGGGGACTACCAAGAGACCCAGTACTTC.